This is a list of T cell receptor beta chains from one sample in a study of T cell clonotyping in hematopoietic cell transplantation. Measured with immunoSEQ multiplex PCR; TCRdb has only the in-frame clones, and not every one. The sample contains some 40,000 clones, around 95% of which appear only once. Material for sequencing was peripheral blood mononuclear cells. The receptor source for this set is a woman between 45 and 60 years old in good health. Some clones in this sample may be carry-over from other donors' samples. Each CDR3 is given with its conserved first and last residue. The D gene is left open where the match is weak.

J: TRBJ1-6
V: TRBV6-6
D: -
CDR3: CASRPRTAGSPLHF
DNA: TGTGCCAGCAGACCCCGAACCGCGGGTTCACCCCTCCACTTT

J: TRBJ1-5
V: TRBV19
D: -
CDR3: CASSSRASNQPQHF
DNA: TGTGCCAGTAGTTCGAGGGCGAGCAATCAGCCCCAGCATTTT

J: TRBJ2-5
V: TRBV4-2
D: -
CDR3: CASSQDVETQYF
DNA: TGTGCCAGCAGCCAGGACGTGGAGACCCAGTACTTC

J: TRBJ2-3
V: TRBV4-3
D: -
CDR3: CASSQASRGTDTQYF
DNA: TGCGCCAGCAGCCAAGCCTCGCGGGGAACAGATACGCAGTATTTT

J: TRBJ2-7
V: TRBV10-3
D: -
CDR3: CAISAGGLAYEQYF
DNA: TGTGCCATCAGCGCCGGAGGGCTAGCCTACGAGCAGTACTTC

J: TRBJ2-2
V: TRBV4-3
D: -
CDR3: CASSQATNTGELFF
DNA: TGCGCCAGCAGCCAAGCTACCAACACCGGGGAGCTGTTTTTT

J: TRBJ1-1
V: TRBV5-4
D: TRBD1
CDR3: CASSDRVGTEAFF
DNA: TGTGCCAGCAGCGACAGGGTCGGCACTGAAGCTTTCTTT

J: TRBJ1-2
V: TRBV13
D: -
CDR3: CASSSQDRGYTF
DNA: TGTGCCAGCAGCTCGCAGGACCGGGGCTACACCTTC

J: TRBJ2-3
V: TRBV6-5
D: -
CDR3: CASRGGADTQYF
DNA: TGTGCCAGCAGGGGTGGGGCAGATACGCAGTATTTT

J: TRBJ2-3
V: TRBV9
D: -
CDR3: CASSKGQMYTDTQYF
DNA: TGTGCCAGCAGCAAAGGACAGATGTACACAGATACGCAGTATTTT

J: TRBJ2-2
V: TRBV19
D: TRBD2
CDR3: CASRGLAAGELFF
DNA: TGTGCCAGTCGCGGACTAGCTGCCGGGGAGCTGTTTTTT

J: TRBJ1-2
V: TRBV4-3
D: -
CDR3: CASSQARGGYYGYTF
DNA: TGCGCCAGCAGCCAAGCTCGGGGAGGGTACTATGGCTACACCTTC

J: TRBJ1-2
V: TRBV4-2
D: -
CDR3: CASSQEGRKSLTGGYTF
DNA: TGTGCCAGCAGCCAAGAGGGGAGAAAATCCCTAACGGGTGGCTACACCTTC

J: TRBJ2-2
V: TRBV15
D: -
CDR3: CATSPVPGELFF
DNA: TGTGCCACCAGCCCAGTCCCCGGGGAGCTGTTTTTT

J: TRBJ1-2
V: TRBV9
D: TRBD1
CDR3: CASSAGQGNYGYTF
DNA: TGTGCCAGCAGCGCGGGACAGGGGAACTATGGCTACACCTTC